This is a list of T cell receptor beta chains from one sample in a study of regulatory T cells in long-lasting Graves disease. TCRdb recomputed calls from the multiplex PCR reads with MiXCR, one row per CDR3 protein. Of approximately 560,000 distinct CDR3 sequences in the sample, 15% to 20% are singletons; the top ten hold 12%. This same sample was also part of a study on T cells in Graves' hyperthyroidism and ophthalmopathy.

Sample: peripheral blood mononuclear cells (PBMCs), taken at new diagnosis, from a patient treated with antithyroid drugs. These receptors came from a man between 18 and 29 years old with Graves disease. Each CDR3 is given with its conserved first and last residue. The D gene is left open where the match is weak. Not every row has a clone size; where given, it reads once, few, many or a size class.

d_call	clone_size	j_call	v_call	cdr3_nt	cdr3_aa
.	many	TRBJ1-5	TRBV2	TGTGCCAGCTCTAGGGAACTCAATCAGCCCCAGCATTTT	CASSRELNQPQHF
.	.	TRBJ1-1	TRBV19	TGTGCCAGTAGTGGAAACAGGGTGGGCACTGAAGCTTTCTTT	CASSGNRVGTEAFF
.	few	TRBJ2-4	TRBV18	TGTGCCAGCTCACCACTTATTACAGGGCAGGTCGGCAAAAACATTCAGTACTTC	CASSPLITGQVGKNIQYF
.	many	TRBJ1-4	TRBV5-1	TGCGCCAGCAGCTTCTCCGGGACCGGGGAAAAACTGTTTTTT	CASSFSGTGEKLFF
TRBD1	many	TRBJ2-7	TRBV30	TGTGCCTGGAGAGTGGCAGGGGGAACCTACGAGCAGTACTTC	CAWRVAGGTYEQYF
TRBD2	.	TRBJ2-2	TRBV19	TGTGCCAGTAGCCTGACTAGCGGGAGTGAGACCGGGGAGCTGTTTTTT	CASSLTSGSETGELFF
.	many	TRBJ2-7	TRBV18	TGTGCCAGCTCACCGGCTTCGGGACACCGCTACGAGCAGTACTTC	CASSPASGHRYEQYF
TRBD2	.	TRBJ2-2	TRBV6-1	TGTGCCAGGGGGGGGGACACCGGGGAGCTGTTTTTT	CARGGDTGELFF
TRBD2	many	TRBJ2-1	TRBV27	TGTGCCAGCAGTTCCGGGAGGGTCAGCTACAATGAGCAGTTCTTC	CASSSGRVSYNEQFF
.	.	TRBJ2-5	TRBV9	TGTGCCAGCAGCGTAGCCCCGATTAAAGAGACCCAGTACTTC	CASSVAPIKETQYF
.	.	TRBJ1-1	TRBV5-1	TGCGCCAGCAGCTTTGAAAGTAGGGGAACTGAAGCTTTCTTT	CASSFESRGTEAFF
.	.	TRBJ1-5	TRBV27	TGTGCCAGCAGCCTGGCAGGGACTTTAGGTCAGCCCCAGCATTTT	CASSLAGTLGQPQHF
TRBD2	many	TRBJ2-1	TRBV7-2	TGTGCCAGCAGCCCGGAAGGAGCGGGAGGCTCCAATGAGCAGTTCTTC	CASSPEGAGGSNEQFF
.	many	TRBJ2-7	TRBV2	TGTGCCAGCAGTGCGTCGCGTCAGGGCTACGAGCAGTACTTC	CASSASRQGYEQYF
.	.	TRBJ2-1	TRBV6-5	TGTGCCAGCAGTTACCGAGGGTATGAGCAGTTCTTC	CASSYRGYEQFF
TRBD1	.	TRBJ2-1	TRBV19	TGTGCCAGTAGTCCACCCCGGGACAGGGGTCATGAGCAGTTCTTC	CASSPPRDRGHEQFF
.	.	TRBJ1-5	TRBV4-1	TGCGCCAGCAGCCAACCCCGGGACGGAGGGGGCAATCAGCCCCAGCATTTT	CASSQPRDGGGNQPQHF
TRBD2	many	TRBJ2-3	TRBV28	TGTGCCAGCAGTTTTCTCGCTAGCGGGAGGGAATATACGCAGTATTTT	CASSFLASGREYTQYF